These T cell receptor beta chains were read from a single sample in a study of blood T cell repertoires in COVID-19. Sequenced by immunoSEQ multiplex PCR; TCRdb stores in-frame clones only, minus some. The sample consists of about 59,000 clones, 60% to 80% of them appearing once. The sequenced sample was peripheral blood. The receptors were sampled from a man older than 75 with acute or convalescent COVID-19. Each CDR3 is given with its conserved first and last residue. Each record gives: V gene, J gene, clone size, D gene, CDR3 DNA, CDR3 protein. D genes are given only for firm matches. Expanded clones get a size class; other rows say once, few or many, or leave the size out.

v_gene: TRBV6-1; j_gene: TRBJ2-1; abundance: .; d_gene: TRBD1; CDR3nt: TGTGCCACCGGGACAGGAGGGAACAATGAGCAGTTCTTC; CDR3aa: CATGTGGNNEQFF
v_gene: TRBV11-1; j_gene: TRBJ2-5; abundance: few; d_gene: .; CDR3nt: TGTGCCAGCAGCGATGGGCGTCGACAAGAGACCCAGTACTTC; CDR3aa: CASSDGRRQETQYF
v_gene: TRBV2; j_gene: TRBJ1-2; abundance: few; d_gene: TRBD1; CDR3nt: TGTGCCAGCAGTGAGAGACAGGGCAATGGCTACACCTTC; CDR3aa: CASSERQGNGYTF
v_gene: TRBV7-9; j_gene: TRBJ1-6; abundance: once; d_gene: TRBD1; CDR3nt: TGTGCCAGCAGCTTAGGGGCAGGGGGGAATAATTCACCCCTCCACTTT; CDR3aa: CASSLGAGGNNSPLHF
v_gene: TRBV13; j_gene: TRBJ2-2; abundance: .; d_gene: .; CDR3nt: TGTGCCAGCAGCTCAGTTACGAACACCGGGGAGCTGTTTTTT; CDR3aa: CASSSVTNTGELFF
v_gene: TRBV19; j_gene: TRBJ1-1; abundance: .; d_gene: TRBD1; CDR3nt: TGTGCCAGTAGTACCGGGACAGGGGACACTGAAGCTTTCTTT; CDR3aa: CASSTGTGDTEAFF
v_gene: TRBV10-2; j_gene: TRBJ2-3; abundance: once; d_gene: TRBD2; CDR3nt: TGCGCCAGCACCTTAGCGGGTGGCACAGATACGCAGTATTTT; CDR3aa: CASTLAGGTDTQYF
v_gene: TRBV9; j_gene: TRBJ2-1; abundance: .; d_gene: TRBD2; CDR3nt: TGTGCCAGCAGCGGCCTGACTAGCGGGAGGGACAATGAGCAGTTCTTC; CDR3aa: CASSGLTSGRDNEQFF
v_gene: TRBV5-1; j_gene: TRBJ1-6; abundance: .; d_gene: TRBD1; CDR3nt: TGCGCCAGCAGCCACGGGGCGGCAGGGGGCTGGAATTCACCCCTCCACTTT; CDR3aa: CASSHGAAGGWNSPLHF
v_gene: TRBV9; j_gene: TRBJ2-1; abundance: .; d_gene: .; CDR3nt: TGTGCCAGCAGCGTAGGTCAAGCCCCTACCTACAATGAGCAGTTCTTC; CDR3aa: CASSVGQAPTYNEQFF
v_gene: TRBV11-2; j_gene: TRBJ2-3; abundance: .; d_gene: .; CDR3nt: TGTGCCAGCAGCTCGCTCTCTGGCGGGCGTGCAGATACGCAGTATTTT; CDR3aa: CASSSLSGGRADTQYF
v_gene: TRBV3-1/TRBV3-2; j_gene: TRBJ2-7; abundance: .; d_gene: .; CDR3nt: TGTGCCAGCAGCCAAGGAACTTACTCCTACGAGCAGTACTTC; CDR3aa: CASSQGTYSYEQYF
v_gene: TRBV5-5; j_gene: TRBJ2-1; abundance: .; d_gene: TRBD2; CDR3nt: TGTGCCAGCAGCCCGGGACTAGCGGGATTCAATGAGCAGTTCTTC; CDR3aa: CASSPGLAGFNEQFF
v_gene: TRBV7-2; j_gene: TRBJ1-2; abundance: .; d_gene: TRBD1; CDR3nt: TGTGCCAGCAGCTTAGGAGGGGACAGGGGCCCCTATGGCTACACCTTC; CDR3aa: CASSLGGDRGPYGYTF
v_gene: TRBV5-1; j_gene: TRBJ2-1; abundance: .; d_gene: TRBD2; CDR3nt: TGCGCCAGCAGCTTTAGGACTAGCGGGATGGGCTCCTACAATGAGCAGTTCTTC; CDR3aa: CASSFRTSGMGSYNEQFF
v_gene: TRBV19; j_gene: TRBJ2-7; abundance: .; d_gene: .; CDR3nt: TGTGCCAGTAGTAGGCCGGGTGCCTACGAGCAGTACTTC; CDR3aa: CASSRPGAYEQYF
v_gene: TRBV24-1; j_gene: TRBJ2-3; abundance: few; d_gene: .; CDR3nt: TGTGCCACCAGTGCCCCGGGGTTGGGTGATACGCAGTATTTT; CDR3aa: CATSAPGLGDTQYF
v_gene: TRBV12-5; j_gene: TRBJ1-1; abundance: .; d_gene: TRBD1; CDR3nt: TGTGCTAGTGGTTCCGGGACAGTTGAAGCTTTCTTT; CDR3aa: CASGSGTVEAFF
v_gene: TRBV18; j_gene: TRBJ1-4; abundance: .; d_gene: .; CDR3nt: TGTGCCAGCTCACAGAACCGGGGTACTAATGAAAAACTGTTTTTT; CDR3aa: CASSQNRGTNEKLFF
v_gene: TRBV24-1; j_gene: TRBJ2-5; abundance: .; d_gene: TRBD2; CDR3nt: TGTGCCACCAGTGATCAAGGGGAGGGTGGGAGAGAGACCCAGTACTTC; CDR3aa: CATSDQGEGGRETQYF
v_gene: TRBV5-4; j_gene: TRBJ1-6; abundance: once; d_gene: .; CDR3nt: TGTGCCAGCAGCTCGTCGGGACACCTTACACCCCTCCACTTT; CDR3aa: CASSSSGHLTPLHF
v_gene: TRBV19; j_gene: TRBJ1-5; abundance: .; d_gene: TRBD1; CDR3nt: TGTGCCAGTAGTCCTCGTCCGGACAGGGTGTATCAGCCCCAGCATTTT; CDR3aa: CASSPRPDRVYQPQHF
v_gene: TRBV7-3; j_gene: TRBJ2-1; abundance: .; d_gene: TRBD1; CDR3nt: TGTGCCAGCAGCTCTGCGGGACAGGGAAGGGAGCAGTTCTTC; CDR3aa: CASSSAGQGREQFF
v_gene: TRBV5-1; j_gene: TRBJ2-2; abundance: .; d_gene: TRBD2; CDR3nt: TGCGCCAGCAGCTTGGCTAGCGGGACGATGGGCGGGGAGCTGTTTTTT; CDR3aa: CASSLASGTMGGELFF
v_gene: TRBV14; j_gene: TRBJ2-1; abundance: .; d_gene: TRBD2; CDR3nt: TGTGCCAGCAGCCAGTTCACCGGGACTAGTGCCTACAATGAGCAGTTCTTC; CDR3aa: CASSQFTGTSAYNEQFF
v_gene: TRBV2; j_gene: TRBJ2-7; abundance: .; d_gene: .; CDR3nt: TGTGCCAGCAGTCCCTTATCGGGATGGAACGAGCAGTACTTC; CDR3aa: CASSPLSGWNEQYF
v_gene: TRBV7-9; j_gene: TRBJ2-1; abundance: .; d_gene: .; CDR3nt: TGTGCCAGCAGCTTAGGTACGGGAAATGAGCAGTTCTTC; CDR3aa: CASSLGTGNEQFF
v_gene: TRBV7-9; j_gene: TRBJ2-5; abundance: .; d_gene: TRBD1; CDR3nt: TGTGCCAGCAGCCAAACAGGGGCCAGAGGGACCCAGTACTTC; CDR3aa: CASSQTGARGTQYF
v_gene: TRBV29-1; j_gene: TRBJ2-7; abundance: .; d_gene: TRBD1; CDR3nt: TGCAGCGTTCGAGCCGGGACAGGGGTTAGGGAGCAGTACTTC; CDR3aa: CSVRAGTGVREQYF
v_gene: TRBV11-1; j_gene: TRBJ2-6; abundance: .; d_gene: .; CDR3nt: TGTGCCAGCAGCTTACGGGTGACTGGGGCCAACGTCCTGACTTTC; CDR3aa: CASSLRVTGANVLTF
v_gene: TRBV25-1; j_gene: TRBJ2-1; abundance: .; d_gene: TRBD2; CDR3nt: TGTGCCAGCACTCGTAGCGGGAGTTTCAACAATGAGCAGTTCTTC; CDR3aa: CASTRSGSFNNEQFF
v_gene: TRBV27; j_gene: TRBJ1-2; abundance: .; d_gene: .; CDR3nt: TGTGCCAGCAGTCAGACTACAGGGAGTCGGCACTATGGCTACACCTTC; CDR3aa: CASSQTTGSRHYGYTF
v_gene: TRBV7-9; j_gene: TRBJ1-4; abundance: .; d_gene: .; CDR3nt: TGTGCCAGCAGCTCCTCGACAGATACTAATGAAAAACTGTTTTTT; CDR3aa: CASSSSTDTNEKLFF
v_gene: TRBV5-4; j_gene: TRBJ2-6; abundance: .; d_gene: TRBD2; CDR3nt: TGTGCCAGCAGCTCCATGACTAGCGGGGGGAGCTCTGGGGCCAACGTCCTGACTTTC; CDR3aa: CASSSMTSGGSSGANVLTF
v_gene: TRBV6-1; j_gene: TRBJ2-1; abundance: .; d_gene: .; CDR3nt: TGTGCCAGCAGTGAAGTCATCCCAAGAGATGAGCAGTTCTTC; CDR3aa: CASSEVIPRDEQFF
v_gene: TRBV19; j_gene: TRBJ1-3; abundance: few; d_gene: TRBD1; CDR3nt: TGTGCCAGCAAACTTGGACAGGGTTATGGAAACACCATATATTTT; CDR3aa: CASKLGQGYGNTIYF
v_gene: TRBV10-2; j_gene: TRBJ2-5; abundance: .; d_gene: TRBD2; CDR3nt: TGCGCCAGCAGTGAGTCCGGCGGGGGGATGCAAGAGACCCAGTACTTC; CDR3aa: CASSESGGGMQETQYF
v_gene: TRBV6-5; j_gene: TRBJ1-1; abundance: .; d_gene: .; CDR3nt: TGTGCCAGCGGAACACAGCGGTTGACGGCCACTGAAGCTTTCTTT; CDR3aa: CASGTQRLTATEAFF
v_gene: TRBV11-3; j_gene: TRBJ2-5; abundance: .; d_gene: TRBD2; CDR3nt: TGTGCCAGCAGCTTAGGGACTAGCGGGGTGCAAGAGACCCAGTACTTC; CDR3aa: CASSLGTSGVQETQYF
v_gene: TRBV29-1; j_gene: TRBJ2-1; abundance: .; d_gene: .; CDR3nt: TGCAGCGTTGAAGAGGGTCAGGGTTTAGAGCAGTTCTTC; CDR3aa: CSVEEGQGLEQFF
v_gene: TRBV11-2; j_gene: TRBJ1-3; abundance: .; d_gene: .; CDR3nt: TGTGCCAGCAGCGCCGGACGGGGCTCTGGAAACACCATATATTTT; CDR3aa: CASSAGRGSGNTIYF
v_gene: TRBV14; j_gene: TRBJ1-2; abundance: .; d_gene: .; CDR3nt: TGTGCCAGCAGCCAATACGGGTATCGCTATGGCTACACCTTC; CDR3aa: CASSQYGYRYGYTF
v_gene: TRBV9; j_gene: TRBJ2-7; abundance: .; d_gene: .; CDR3nt: TGTGCCAGCAGTCCTATGGGCAGCTCCTACGAGCAGTACTTC; CDR3aa: CASSPMGSSYEQYF
v_gene: TRBV3-1/TRBV3-2; j_gene: TRBJ1-1; abundance: .; d_gene: .; CDR3nt: TGTGCCAGCAGCCGAGGAACCGACAGGAACACTGAAGCTTTCTTT; CDR3aa: CASSRGTDRNTEAFF
v_gene: TRBV7-6; j_gene: TRBJ2-1; abundance: .; d_gene: TRBD2; CDR3nt: TGTGCCAGCAGCCCCGGAGGGAGCGGGGGGGCTGGTTACAATGAGCAGTTCTTC; CDR3aa: CASSPGGSGGAGYNEQFF